This TCR beta chain comes out of a study of T cell responses to AZD1222 COVID-19 vaccine. General study points: Spike as a whole was targeted by vaccine-associated CD4 TCRs, dominant at 160-218 and 743-854. Repertoire sampling happened only post peak T cell response.

The CDR3 covers 14 residues. The germline V gene has CDR1 SGHDN and CDR2 FVKESK. Trimming pared 6 bases from V and 8 bases from J, leaving 18 bases between. Note on this clone: Its target is not known.

The method was immunoSEQ multiplex PCR; TCRdb's version includes in-frame clones alone and lacks a portion of them. This sample has approximately 130,000 clones, with approximately 93% found just once. The rearrangement links TRBV14 to TRBJ2-3; perhaps TRBD2 as D (6 bases). This sequence was found in an adult in good health. This specimen was peripheral blood, taken on day 0 of AZD1222 vaccination. CDR3 amino acids: CASSPGVGRVTQYF. DNA for the CDR3: TGTGCCAGCAGTCCGGGAGTAGGGAGAGTTACGCAGTATTTT.